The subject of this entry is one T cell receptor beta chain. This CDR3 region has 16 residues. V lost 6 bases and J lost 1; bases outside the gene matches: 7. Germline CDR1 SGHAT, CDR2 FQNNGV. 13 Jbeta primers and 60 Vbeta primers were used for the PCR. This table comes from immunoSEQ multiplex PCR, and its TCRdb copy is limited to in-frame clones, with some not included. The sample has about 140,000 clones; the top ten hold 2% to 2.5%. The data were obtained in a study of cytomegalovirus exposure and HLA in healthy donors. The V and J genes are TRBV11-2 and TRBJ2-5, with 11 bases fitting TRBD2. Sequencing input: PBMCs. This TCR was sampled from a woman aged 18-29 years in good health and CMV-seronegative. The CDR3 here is CASSPGGLAVQETQYF. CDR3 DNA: TGTGCCAGCAGTCCGGGGGGACTAGCGGTCCAAGAGACCCAGTACTTC. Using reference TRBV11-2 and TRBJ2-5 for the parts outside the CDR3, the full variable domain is EAGVAQSPRYKIIEKRQSVAFWCNPISGHATLYWYQQILGQGPKLLIQFQNNGVVDDSQLPKDRFSAERLKGVDSTLKIQPAKLEDSAVYLCASSPGGLAVQETQYFGPGTRLLVL.